Below are 8 T cell receptor beta chains sequenced from a single sample in a study of blood T cell repertoires in COVID-19 (dated by TCRdb to 2019 to 2021). Libraries came from the immunoSEQ multiplex PCR assay. In TCRdb, the immuneACCESS table is reduced to in-frame sequences with V and J assigned. These tables do not hold every clone; where another copy was compared, an unresolved V gene accounts for under half, and the others remain unexplained. The sample table contains about 230,000 clones; only one count was recorded for 88% of them. The biggest ten clones account for roughly 2.4% of the sample. Sequenced: PBMCs or T cells enriched from blood (not recorded which). The receptors originated from a woman in her thirties or forties with acute COVID-19.

This rearrangement joins TRBV18 to TRBJ1-5; no reliable D call. CDR3 length: 13 amino acids. Per the germline V gene, CDR1 is KGHSH and CDR2 is LQKENI. Trimming took off 1 base at V and 5 bases at J, with 6 bases between the two ends. The DNA for the CDR3 is TGTGCCAGCTCACCACACACCGATCAGCCCCAGCATTTT. Amino acids: CASSPHTDQPQHF.

V and J are TRBV10-3 and TRBJ2-2, with 11 bases aligning to TRBD2. The length of the CDR3 is 15 residues. With V trimmed by 10 bases and J by 4 bases, 8 bases remained unmatched. Germline lookup yields CDR1 ENHRY and CDR2 SYGVKD. The CDR3: CATGGGTSGTGELFF. In DNA form, the CDR3 reads TGTGCCACTGGCGGCGGGACTAGCGGCACCGGGGAGCTGTTTTTT.

This CDR3 is CAISGDTLSPLHF. DNA for the CDR3: TGTGCCATCAGTGGGGACACTCTCTCACCCCTCCACTTT. V and J are TRBV10-3 and TRBJ1-6; TRBD1 might be the D (6 bases). This CDR3 spans 13 amino acids. From germline, CDR1 is ENHRY and CDR2 SYGVKD. Trimming took 4 bases from V and 10 from J, leaving 11 bases between them.

V usage is TRBV4-3 and J usage is TRBJ1-4, with a possible D match to TRBD1 (5 bases). V lost 0 bases to trimming and J lost 6 bases, with 14 bases between them. This CDR3 is built from 16 residues. Looked up from germline, CDR1 is LGHNA and CDR2 is YSLEER. DNA of the CDR3: TGCGCCAGCAGCCAAGATCGTGCCAGGGCGGATGAAAAACTGTTTTTT. Its protein product is CASSQDRARADEKLFF.

The sample holds a few counts of this clone. The genes are TRBV5-5 and TRBJ1-4; no definite D call. Germline CDR1 and CDR2: SGHKS and YYEKEE (reference sequence). Trimming removed 0 bases from V and 4 bases from J, with 10 bases in between. The CDR3 is 15 amino acids. CDR3 DNA sequence: TGTGCCAGCAGCTTGGTGGTGGCAGTTAATGAAAAACTGTTTTTT. This encodes CASSLVVAVNEKLFF.

In its sample, this clone was seen a few times. The J gene is TRBJ2-7, the V gene TRBV7-8; a possible D gene is TRBD2 (6 bases). Germline V gene lookup returns CDR1 SGHVS and CDR2 FQNEAQ. Trimming pared 3 bases from V and 2 bases from J, leaving 11 bases between. This CDR3 region has 14 residues. The CDR3 coding sequence is TGTGCCAGCAGCTTTATGGGGAGGACCTACGAGCAGTACTTC. This sequence encodes CASSFMGRTYEQYF.

The rearrangement joins TRBV19 to TRBJ2-1; 9 bases map to TRBD1. J gave up 1 base and V 5 bases, and 3 bases lay outside the gene matches. The CDR3 runs 15 residues. Germline V gene sequence: CDR1 LNHDA, CDR2 SQIVND (reference sequence). This chain's CDR3 is CASSRTGASYNEQFF. The CDR3 nucleotides are TGTGCCAGTAGTCGGACAGGGGCGTCCTACAATGAGCAGTTCTTC.

This rearrangement joins TRBV2 to TRBJ2-3; TRBD2 agrees at 7 bases. V shed 11 bases and J 1 base; nucleotides not matched to a gene: 9. The CDR3 consists of 14 residues. Germline values: CDR1 SNHLY, CDR2 FYNNEI. DNA of the CDR3: TGTGCCGGGACGGGGGGAGTCCGCACAGATACGCAGTATTTT. As protein: CAGTGGVRTDTQYF.